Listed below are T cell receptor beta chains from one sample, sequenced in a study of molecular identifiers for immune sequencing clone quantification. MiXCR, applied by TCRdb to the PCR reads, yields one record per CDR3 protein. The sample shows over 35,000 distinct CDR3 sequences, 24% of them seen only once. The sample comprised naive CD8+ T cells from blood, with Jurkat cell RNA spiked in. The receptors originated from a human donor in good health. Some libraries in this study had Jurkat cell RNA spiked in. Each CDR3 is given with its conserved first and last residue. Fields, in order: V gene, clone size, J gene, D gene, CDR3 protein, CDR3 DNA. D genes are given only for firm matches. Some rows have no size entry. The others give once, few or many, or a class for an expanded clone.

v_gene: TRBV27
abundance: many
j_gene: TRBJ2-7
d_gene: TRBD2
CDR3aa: CASSFSGGSTYEQYF
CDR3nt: TGTGCCAGCAGTTTTAGCGGGGGGTCTACCTACGAGCAGTACTTC

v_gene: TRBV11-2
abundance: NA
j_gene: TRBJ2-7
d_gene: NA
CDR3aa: CASSIGTRTYEQYF
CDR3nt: TGTGCCAGCAGCATTGGGACAAGGACCTACGAGCAATACTTC

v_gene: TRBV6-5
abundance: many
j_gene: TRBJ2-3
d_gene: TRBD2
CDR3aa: CASSYFSPASGSADTQYF
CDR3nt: TGTGCCAGCAGTTACTTTTCTCCGGCTAGCGGTAGCGCAGATACGCAGTATTTT

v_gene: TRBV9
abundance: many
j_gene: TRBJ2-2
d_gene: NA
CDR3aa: CASSVAGRELFF
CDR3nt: TGTGCCAGCAGCGTAGCCGGGAGGGAGCTGTTTTTT

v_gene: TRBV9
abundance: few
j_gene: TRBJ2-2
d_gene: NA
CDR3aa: CASSVEAREESGELFF
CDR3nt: TGTGCCAGCAGCGTAGAGGCGAGGGAAGAATCCGGGGAGCTGTTTTTT

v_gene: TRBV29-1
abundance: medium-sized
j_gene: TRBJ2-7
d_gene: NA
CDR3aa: CSGRDGTTYEQYF
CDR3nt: TGCAGCGGGCGGGACGGGACCACCTACGAGCAGTACTTC

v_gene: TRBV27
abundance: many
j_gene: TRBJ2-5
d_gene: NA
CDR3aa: CASSGVYQETQYF
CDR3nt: TGTGCCAGCAGCGGGGTGTACCAAGAGACCCAGTACTTC

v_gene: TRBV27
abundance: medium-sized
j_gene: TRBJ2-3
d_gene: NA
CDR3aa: CASTPGHRTDTQYF
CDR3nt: TGTGCCAGCACCCCGGGCCATCGCACAGATACGCAGTATTTT

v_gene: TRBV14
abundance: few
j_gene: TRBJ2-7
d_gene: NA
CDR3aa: CASSQPATQGHEQYF
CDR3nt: TGTGCCAGCAGCCAACCCGCGACGCAGGGCCACGAGCAGTACTTC

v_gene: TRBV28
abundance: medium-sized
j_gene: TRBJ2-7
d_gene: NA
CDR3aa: CAINGPAYEQYF
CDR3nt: TGTGCCATAAACGGCCCCGCCTACGAGCAGTACTTC

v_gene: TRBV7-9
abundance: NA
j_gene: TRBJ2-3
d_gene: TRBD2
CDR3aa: CASSRGSRREGTDTQYF
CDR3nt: TGTGCCAGCAGCCGAGGGTCTAGACGGGAGGGCACAGATACGCAGTATTTT

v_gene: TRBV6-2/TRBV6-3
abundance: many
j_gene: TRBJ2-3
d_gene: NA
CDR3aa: CASTHDYTQYF
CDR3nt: TGTGCCAGCACCCACGATTATACGCAGTATTTT

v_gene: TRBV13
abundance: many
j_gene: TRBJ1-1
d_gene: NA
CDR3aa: CASSLFDTEAFF
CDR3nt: TGTGCCAGCAGCTTATTTGACACTGAAGCTTTCTTT

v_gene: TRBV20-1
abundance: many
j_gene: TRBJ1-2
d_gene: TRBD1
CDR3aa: CSATSGQGFSYGYTF
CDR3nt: TGCAGTGCTACGAGTGGACAGGGCTTCTCCTATGGCTACACCTTC

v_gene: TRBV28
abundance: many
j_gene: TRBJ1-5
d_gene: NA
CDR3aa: CASSHEGNIQPQHF
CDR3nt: TGTGCCAGCAGCCACGAGGGGAATATACAGCCCCAGCATTTT

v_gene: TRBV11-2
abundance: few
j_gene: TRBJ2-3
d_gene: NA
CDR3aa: CASSLVDTRDTQYF
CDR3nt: TGTGCCAGCAGCTTAGTGGACACCAGGGATACGCAGTATTTT

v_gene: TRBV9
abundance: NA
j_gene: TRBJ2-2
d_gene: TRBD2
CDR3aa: CASSPSGGNTGELFF
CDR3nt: TGTGCCAGCAGCCCGAGCGGGGGGAACACCGGGGAGCTGTTTTTT

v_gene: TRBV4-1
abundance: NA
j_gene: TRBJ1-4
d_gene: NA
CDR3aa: CASSHVSNPETNEKLFF
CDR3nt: TGCGCCAGCAGCCATGTATCGAATCCTGAGACTAATGAAAAACTGTTTTTT

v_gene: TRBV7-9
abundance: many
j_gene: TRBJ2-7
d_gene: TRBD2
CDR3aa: CASSPSSGGTYEQYF
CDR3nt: TGTGCCAGCAGCCCCTCTAGCGGGGGGACCTACGAGCAGTACTTC

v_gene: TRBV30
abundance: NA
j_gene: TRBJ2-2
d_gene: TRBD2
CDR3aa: CAWSPGLAGGGGELFF
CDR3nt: TGTGCCTGGAGTCCGGGACTAGCGGGAGGGGGCGGGGAGCTGTTTTTT

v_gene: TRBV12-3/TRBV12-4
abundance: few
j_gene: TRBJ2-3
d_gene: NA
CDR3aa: CASSLGYTGTQYF
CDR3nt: TGTGCCAGCAGTTTAGGCTATACGGGAACGCAGTATTTT

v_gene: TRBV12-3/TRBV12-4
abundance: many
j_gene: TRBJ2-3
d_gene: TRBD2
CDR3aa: CASSSPPAGGKTDTQYF
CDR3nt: TGTGCCAGCAGTTCTCCCCCAGCGGGGGGTAAAACAGATACGCAGTATTTT

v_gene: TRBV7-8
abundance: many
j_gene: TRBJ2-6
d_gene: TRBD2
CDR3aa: CASSRGGASSSGANVLTF
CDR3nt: TGTGCCAGCAGCCGGGGGGGTGCCTCGAGCTCTGGGGCCAACGTCCTGACTTTC

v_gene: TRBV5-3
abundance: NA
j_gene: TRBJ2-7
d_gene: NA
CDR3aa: CASSLGPGVHEQYF
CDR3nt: TGTGCCAGCAGCTTAGGTCCGGGGGTCCACGAGCAGTACTTC

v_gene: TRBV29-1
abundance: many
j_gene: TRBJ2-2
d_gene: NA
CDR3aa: CSGTGSGNTGELFF
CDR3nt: TGCAGCGGTACAGGGTCAGGAAACACCGGGGAGCTGTTTTTT

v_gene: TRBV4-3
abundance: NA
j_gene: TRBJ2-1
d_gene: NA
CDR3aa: CASSPTRGKGDNEQFF
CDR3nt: TGCGCCAGCAGCCCCACTCGGGGTAAGGGGGACAATGAGCAGTTCTTC

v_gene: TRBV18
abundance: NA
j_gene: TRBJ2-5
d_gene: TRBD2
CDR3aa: CASSPPSSGPEETQYF
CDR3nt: TGTGCCAGCTCACCACCGTCTAGCGGGCCAGAGGAGACCCAGTACTTC

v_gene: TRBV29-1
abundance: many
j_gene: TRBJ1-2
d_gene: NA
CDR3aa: CSVVLTGNHYGYTF
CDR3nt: TGCAGCGTTGTTTTGACCGGGAACCACTATGGCTACACCTTC

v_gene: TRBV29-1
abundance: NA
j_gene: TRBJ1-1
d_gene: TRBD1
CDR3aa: CSVPGQGITEAFF
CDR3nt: TGCAGCGTACCGGGACAGGGGATCACTGAAGCTTTCTTT

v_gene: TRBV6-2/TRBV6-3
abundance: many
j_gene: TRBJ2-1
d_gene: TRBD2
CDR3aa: CASTLASGVAGVHEANEQFF
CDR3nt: TGTGCCAGCACCCTAGCGTCGGGGGTAGCGGGGGTCCACGAGGCCAATGAGCAGTTCTTC

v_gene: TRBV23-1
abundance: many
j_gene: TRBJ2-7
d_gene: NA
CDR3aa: CASSRVQDSYEQYF
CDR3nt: TGCGCCAGCAGTCGGGTACAGGACTCCTACGAGCAGTACTTC

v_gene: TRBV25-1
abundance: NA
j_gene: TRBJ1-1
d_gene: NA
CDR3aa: CASSPGGSSTEAFF
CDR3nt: TGTGCCAGCAGTCCGGGAGGATCGAGCACTGAAGCTTTCTTT